Below, 23 T cell receptor beta chains from the same sample are listed, as sequenced in a study of immune reconstitution after stem cell transplant in scleroderma. TCRdb recomputed calls from the RT-PCR reads with MiXCR, one row per CDR3 protein. The profile shows around 6,000 distinct CDR3 sequences, 7% to 9% of them singletons. This sample was gathered before or after autologous hematopoietic stem cell transplantation (not recorded which). These receptors originate from a male donor with systemic sclerosis.

Only a few counts were recorded for this clonotype. The chain combines TRBV20-1 with TRBJ2-1; tentative D call: TRBD2 (6 bases). Trimming pared 2 bases from V and 2 bases from J, leaving 25 bases between. This CDR3 is 19 amino acids long. Per germline, CDR1 DFQATT and CDR2 SNEGSKA (reference sequence). CDR3 DNA sequence: TGCAGTGCTAGACGCCCGGTGGAGGGAGGCCCCCTCCCCTACAATGAGCAGTTCTTC. Amino acids: CSARRPVEGGPLPYNEQFF.

This clonotype appeared a few times. The genes are TRBV3-1 and TRBJ2-5, with D perhaps TRBD2 (6 bases). The CDR3 consists of 16 residues. Germline V gene lookup returns CDR1 LGHDT and CDR2 YNNKEL (reference sequence). V was shortened by 3 bases and J by 0 bases, with 14 bases between the two germline ends. The CDR3 DNA follows: TGTGCCAGCAGCCACGGGGGACTGTCGTACCAAGAGACCCAGTACTTC. Amino acids: CASSHGGLSYQETQYF.

This clonotype turned up a few times. The chain has TRBV20-1 and TRBJ1-6; D ambiguous. V lost 5 bases to trimming and J lost 0 bases, with 5 bases between them. The CDR3 totals 13 residues. Germline CDR1 reads DFQATT; CDR2 reads SNEGSKA (reference sequence). The CDR3: CSAVSSYNSPLHF. DNA of the CDR3: TGCAGTGCTGTGAGCTCCTATAATTCACCCCTCCACTTT.

This clonotype rates as medium-sized. The chain has TRBV6-2 or TRBV6-3 and TRBJ1-5; D uncertain. Per the germline V gene, CDR1 is MNHEY and CDR2 is SVGEGT. Trimming shortened V by 2 bases and J by 7 bases, and 6 bases separated the two germline ends. This CDR3 region has 12 residues. The CDR3 DNA follows: TGTGCCAGCAGTTACGCCGGCCAGCCCCAGCATTTT. It specifies CASSYAGQPQHF.

Judged by abundance, this clonotype is medium-sized (0.01 to 0.1%). V gene TRBV7-9 combines with J gene TRBJ1-1; no clear D. There are 14 residues in the CDR3. Germline V lookup: CDR1 SEHNR, CDR2 FQNEAQ (reference sequence). V dropped 6 bases and J dropped 3 bases, with 14 bases sitting between them. The DNA for the CDR3 is TGTGCCAGCAGTTCCGGGCCGGTTGACACTGAAGCTTTCTTT. Its translation is CASSSGPVDTEAFF. The whole variable domain, remainder taken from reference TRBV7-9 and TRBJ1-1, is DTGVSQNPRHKITKRGQNVTFRCDPISEHNRLYWYRQTLGQGPEFLTYFQNEAQLEKSRLLSDRFSAERPKGSFSTLEIQRTEQGDSAMYLCASSSGPVDTEAFFGQGTRLTVV.

The chain is built from TRBV20-1 and TRBJ2-1, with 10 bases fitting TRBD2. Germline-derived CDR1 and CDR2 are DFQATT and SNEGSKA (reference sequence). Trimming removed 6 bases from V and 5 bases from J; junction bases left unmatched: 10. There are 15 residues in the CDR3. The CDR3 sequence is CSAARTSGSHNEQFF. Written as DNA, the CDR3 is TGCAGTGCGGCTCGGACTAGCGGATCCCACAATGAGCAGTTCTTC.

The chain couples TRBV7-9 to TRBJ2-7; D is uncertain. This CDR3 has 12 amino acids. Between the trimmed V and J ends, which lost 2 bases and 2 bases, there was a span of 4 bases. The germline gives CDR1 SEHNR, CDR2 FQNEAQ (reference sequence). CDR3: CASSLIPYEQYF. CDR3 nucleotide sequence: TGTGCCAGCAGCTTAATCCCCTACGAGCAGTACTTC.

As DNA, the CDR3 is TGCAGTGCCCCCGTGAGGCTCTACAATGAGCAGTTCTTC. Translating it yields CSAPVRLYNEQFF. The chain joins TRBV20-1 to TRBJ2-1; unclear D gene. Germline loops: CDR1 DFQATT, CDR2 SNEGSKA (reference sequence). Trimming cost V 6 bases and J 3 bases, with 12 bases left between them. CDR3 length: 13 residues.

V usage is TRBV30 and J usage is TRBJ2-7, with 8 bases matching TRBD2. V dropped 5 bases and J dropped 5; count of bases not matched to a gene: 11. Germline CDR1 is GTSNPN and CDR2 is SVGIG (reference sequence). This CDR3 comprises 14 residues. CDR3 amino acids: CAWGGKREIHEQYF. CDR3 DNA sequence: TGTGCCTGGGGGGGGAAGCGGGAGATCCACGAGCAGTACTTC.

This clonotype was found a few times. This may be a read error: a much more frequent sequence differs by one nucleotide. The rearrangement links TRBV6-1 to TRBJ2-5, with TRBD1 matching over 7 bases. Looked up from germline, CDR1 is MNHNS and CDR2 is SASEGT. The CDR3 covers 17 residues. Trimming at V came to 7 bases and at J to 3 bases, leaving 17 bases not matched to a gene. CDR3: CASTSYPLTGRKETQYF. Here the CDR3 DNA reads TGTGCCAGCACCAGCTACCCTCTGACAGGGAGAAAAGAGACCCAGTACTTC.

By share of the sample, this clonotype is medium-sized. The chain links TRBV6-6 to TRBJ1-1; D not certain. This CDR3 contains 13 residues. V shed 6 bases and J shed 1 base, with 9 bases lying between them. Germline CDR1 MNHNY, CDR2 SVGAGI (reference sequence). The chain's CDR3 is CASRPVGNTEAFF. CDR3 bases: TGTGCCAGCAGGCCGGTGGGGAACACTGAAGCTTTCTTT.

In its sample, this clonotype ranks as medium-sized (0.01 to 0.1%). The chain recombines TRBV20-1 with TRBJ2-5, with D possibly TRBD2 on 5 matching bases. The CDR3 runs to 11 residues. Germline CDR1 is DFQATT and CDR2 is SNEGSKA (reference sequence). V was pared by 6 bases and J by 5 bases, with 10 bases between. The CDR3 sequence is CSAEAEETQYF. In DNA, the CDR3 is TGCAGTGCGGAGGCGGAGGAGACCCAGTACTTC.

V is TRBV15 and J is TRBJ2-3, with 14 bases identical to TRBD2. Germline-derived CDR1 and CDR2 are LNHNV and YYDKDF (reference sequence). The V gene end was trimmed by 3 bases and the J gene end by 10 bases; junction bases not matched to a gene: 3. The CDR3 contains 14 residues. As DNA, the CDR3 is TGTGCCACCAGCAGGAGGGGACTAGCGGGGGCGCAGTATTTT. This encodes CATSRRGLAGAQYF.

This clonotype was detected only a few times. The CDR3 region has the DNA TGCAGCGTTGAAGAGCGCACGGCAGAAAAACTGTTTTTT. This translates into CSVEERTAEKLFF. This chain links TRBV29-1 with TRBJ1-4; no clear D gene. The CDR3 extends over 13 amino acids. V lost 0 bases and J 8 bases, leaving 10 bases between the germline ends. Germline-derived CDR1 and CDR2 are SQVTM and ANQGSEA. Full variable domain (rest looked up from reference TRBV29-1 and TRBJ1-4): SAVISQKPSRDICQRGTSLTIQCQVDSQVTMMFWYRQQPGQSLTLIATANQGSEATYESGFVIDKFPISRPNLTFSTLTVSNMSPEDSSIYLCSVEERTAEKLFFGSGTQLSVL.

In its sample, this clonotype ranks as medium-sized (0.01 to 0.1%). V usage is TRBV20-1 and J usage is TRBJ2-3; D not certain. The V gene lost 0 bases and the J gene lost 2 bases, with 12 bases spanning the gap. Germline CDR1 and CDR2: DFQATT and SNEGSKA (reference sequence). The CDR3 loop spans 15 amino acids. Here the CDR3 DNA reads TGCAGTGCTAGAGATGCCAGGCTCGCCACAGATACGCAGTATTTT. Its translation is CSARDARLATDTQYF.

By proportion, this clonotype is medium-sized (0.01 to 0.1%). The chain has TRBV10-3 and TRBJ2-2, with D possibly TRBD1 on 5 matching bases. There are 14 residues in the CDR3. The V end was cut by 4 bases, the J end by 3 bases, with 9 bases between. Looked up from germline, CDR1 is ENHRY and CDR2 is SYGVKD. The CDR3 reads CAISVGADTGELFF. The CDR3 nucleotides read TGTGCCATCAGTGTAGGGGCAGACACCGGGGAGCTGTTTTTT.

This clonotype is categorized as medium-sized. The rearrangement links TRBV6-2 or TRBV6-3 to TRBJ2-1, with D unresolved. The CDR3 totals 16 residues. CDR1 MNHEY and CDR2 SVGEGT come from the germline V gene. The ends were cut back, 7 bases at V and 0 bases at J, with 16 bases in the middle. CDR3 sequence: CASTHLRRSSYNEQFF. The DNA of the CDR3 is TGTGCCAGCACCCACTTACGAAGGAGCTCCTACAATGAGCAGTTCTTC.

Within the sample, this clonotype is medium-sized. J is TRBJ2-3 and V is TRBV20-1; 12 bases fit TRBD2. J lost 4 bases, V lost 2 bases, and 7 bases had no gene match. CDR3 length: 16 amino acids. Germline-derived CDR1 and CDR2 are DFQATT and SNEGSKA (reference sequence). For the CDR3, the DNA is TGCAGTGCTAGACACCTAGCGGGAGGGCCCGCAGATACGCAGTATTTT. It encodes CSARHLAGGPADTQYF.

This clonotype is labeled as medium-sized. The rearrangement links TRBV20-1 to TRBJ2-5, with a tentative D call TRBD1 (6 bases). V lost 4 bases and J 3 bases, leaving 12 bases between the germline ends. Germline values: CDR1 DFQATT, CDR2 SNEGSKA (reference sequence). The CDR3 covers 13 residues. The CDR3 protein is CSATGWTEETQYF. The CDR3 DNA follows: TGCAGTGCTACCGGCTGGACAGAAGAGACCCAGTACTTC.

Only a few counts were recorded for this clonotype. V usage is TRBV28 and J usage is TRBJ2-3; 8 bases align to TRBD1. CDR1 and CDR2 from the germline V gene are MDHEN and SYDVKM. The trim removed 7 bases at V and 4 bases at J, leaving 4 bases unmatched. The CDR3 is 13 residues long. CDR3 sequence: CASTWTGSDTQYF. The CDR3 nucleotides are TGTGCCAGCACTTGGACAGGGTCAGATACGCAGTATTTT.

The chain employs TRBV10-3 and TRBJ2-2; D possibly corresponds to TRBD2 (5 bases). The germline V gene has CDR1 ENHRY and CDR2 SYGVKD. Trimming shortened V by 7 bases and J by 7 bases, and 13 bases separated the two germline ends. This CDR3 contains 13 residues. This CDR3 is CAITQERDGELFF. The CDR3 DNA reads as TGTGCCATCACCCAGGAGAGGGACGGGGAGCTGTTTTTT.

This clonotype is medium-sized in the sample. The gene calls are TRBV11-2 and TRBJ2-7; 9 nucleotides align to TRBD2. The CDR3 has 16 amino acids. Germline trimming cut 0 bases from V and 2 bases from J; bases unmatched to any gene: 5. Germline values: CDR1 SGHAT, CDR2 FQNNGV. The CDR3 nucleotides read TGTGCCAGCAGCTTAGATACGGCTAGCGGGGCCTACGAGCAGTACTTC. This sequence encodes CASSLDTASGAYEQYF.

This clonotype is judged medium-sized (0.01 to 0.1%). The V gene is TRBV6-2 or TRBV6-3, the J gene TRBJ2-7; D unresolved. Trimming removed 6 bases at V and 2 bases at J, with 11 bases between. The CDR3 has 13 residues. CDR1 MNHEY and CDR2 SVGEGT come from the germline V gene. CDR3 sequence reads: CASSRTVTYEQYF. CDR3 nucleotide sequence: TGTGCCAGCAGCAGGACGGTAACCTACGAGCAGTACTTC.